This T cell receptor beta chain was sequenced during a study of T cell repertoires in cytomegalovirus infection. Across the whole study: Public signatures in TCR beta pointed to CMV infection and matching HLA type. Findings and limits, study-wide: Individuals carrying CMV plus the relevant HLA were identified by cumulative frequency of public TCR beta families. Ex vivo responses were dominated by HLA-C-restricted CMV-specific TCR beta clonotypes.

The CDR3 is 16 residues long. V trimming: 5 bases; J trimming: 5 bases; junction bases outside the gene matches: 13. Germline CDR1 and CDR2: SEHNR and FQNEAQ (reference sequence). A note on this clonotype: Its antigen is unidentified.

TCRdb ran MiXCR on the reads and lists one entry per CDR3 protein. This table holds 560,000 or so distinct CDR3 sequences, 16% found once. This sequence was found in a human donor in good health (CMV status not recorded). Some clones in this sample may be carry-over from other donors' samples. The specimen was CD8+ T cells from PBMCs. The chain employs TRBV7-9 and TRBJ1-1; 8 bases fit TRBD1. CDR3 protein: CASSPLTRGLKTEAFF. Written as DNA, the CDR3 is TGTGCCAGCAGCCCGTTGACCAGGGGGCTTAAGACTGAAGCTTTCTTT.